Listed below are T cell receptor beta chains from one sample, sequenced in a study of blood T cell repertoires in COVID-19. TCRdb's copy holds only in-frame clones and misses some; the assay was immunoSEQ multiplex PCR. The sample holds 200,000 to 250,000 clones; around nine tenths are singletons and the top ten take roughly 15%. The source material was PBMCs or T cells enriched from blood (not recorded which). All receptors come from a woman aged 45-65 years with acute COVID-19. Each CDR3 is given with its conserved first and last residue. The D gene is left open where the match is weak.

J	V	D	CDR3
TRBJ2-3	TRBV20-1	.	CSAGARTQYF
TRBJ2-1	TRBV9	TRBD2	CASSGRTSGRNPYNEQFF
TRBJ2-1	TRBV7-9	.	CASSLVSGTFLYNEQFF
TRBJ1-2	TRBV27	TRBD1	CASSLNPGQSIYGYTF
TRBJ2-1	TRBV6-5	TRBD1	CASNDRVYNEQFF
TRBJ2-1	TRBV7-3	TRBD2	CASSFGLANEQFF
TRBJ2-5	TRBV4-2	.	CASSQVGGTETQYF
TRBJ1-4	TRBV27	.	CASSLGWGRGEKLFF
TRBJ2-1	TRBV6-4	.	CASSDEAGRKNEQFF
TRBJ1-2	TRBV28	.	CASSFRGANYGYTF
TRBJ1-1	TRBV7-2	.	CASSLGWGAEAFF
TRBJ2-3	TRBV7-9	.	CASSPLGASTDTQYF
TRBJ1-1	TRBV30	.	CAWRSREGRTEAFF
TRBJ2-7	TRBV27	TRBD2	CASSLYREGYEQYF
TRBJ2-1	TRBV2	TRBD2	CASRLAANEQFF
TRBJ1-2	TRBV11-2	.	CASSDKQGVENYGYTF
TRBJ2-3	TRBV9	.	CASSARTDTDTQYF
TRBJ2-3	TRBV2	.	CAGESKQETDTQYF
TRBJ2-3	TRBV2	.	CATEGGPSTDTQYF
TRBJ2-5	TRBV4-2	.	CASSQREARGQETQYF
TRBJ2-4	TRBV27	.	CASSIETGGDIQYF
TRBJ2-5	TRBV19	.	CASIGDTETQYF
TRBJ2-7	TRBV11-3	TRBD2	CASSLSGLAVEQYF
TRBJ2-1	TRBV24-1	.	CATSQNLPKSNEQFF
TRBJ2-1	TRBV7-2	.	CASSLSTGGLGEQFF
TRBJ1-1	TRBV5-1	.	CASSLIKGQGTEAFF
TRBJ1-4	TRBV4-3	.	CASSPRGPGANEKLFF
TRBJ2-7	TRBV4-1	.	CASSQDPLSSYEQYF
TRBJ2-7	TRBV7-2	TRBD1	CASSLGSGQLYEQYF
TRBJ1-5	TRBV29-1	.	CSVSGENNQPQHF
TRBJ2-2	TRBV7-6	.	CASSSGTPAGELFF
TRBJ2-7	TRBV28	.	CASEQGSVYEQYF
TRBJ1-1	TRBV24-1	TRBD1	CATRGGQGLKTEAFF
TRBJ2-1	TRBV9	TRBD2	CASSTHSGRGNEQFF
TRBJ2-5	TRBV7-2	.	CASKTGRETQYF
TRBJ2-2	TRBV27	TRBD2	CASSSGTSGYTGELFF
TRBJ2-1	TRBV14	.	CASSQGNPQGRNEQFF
TRBJ1-2	TRBV27	TRBD1	CASKSGGWNGYTF